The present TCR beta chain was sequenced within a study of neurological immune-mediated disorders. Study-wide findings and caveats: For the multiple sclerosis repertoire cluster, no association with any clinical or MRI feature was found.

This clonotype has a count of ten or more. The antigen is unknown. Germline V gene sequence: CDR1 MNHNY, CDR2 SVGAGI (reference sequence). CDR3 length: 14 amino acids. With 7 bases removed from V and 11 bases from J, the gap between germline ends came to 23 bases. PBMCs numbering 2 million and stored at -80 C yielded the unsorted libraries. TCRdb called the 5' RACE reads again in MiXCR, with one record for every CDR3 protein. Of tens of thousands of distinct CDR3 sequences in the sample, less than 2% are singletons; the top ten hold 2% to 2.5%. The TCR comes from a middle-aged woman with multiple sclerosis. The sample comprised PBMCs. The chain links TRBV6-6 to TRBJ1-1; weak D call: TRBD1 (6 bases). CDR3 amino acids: CASIKGPGAWAAFF. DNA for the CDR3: TGTGCCAGCATTAAAGGGCCGGGGGCGTGGGCCGCTTTCTTT.